The 13 T cell receptor beta chains below all came from one sample that was sequenced in a study of blood T cell repertoires in COVID-19 (dated by TCRdb to about 2020). The library was produced with the immunoSEQ multiplex PCR assay. Held by TCRdb, this immuneACCESS table contains in-frame sequences only and omits some clones. Under half of the omission traces to an unresolved V gene where checked; the cause of the rest is unknown. The sample profile shows 42,000 or so clones; nearly 90% of them were found once. Less than 2.5% of the sample goes to the ten largest clones. Sample: peripheral blood. Receptors were obtained from a human donor in a cohort sampled during active COVID-19.

The chain combines TRBV13 with TRBJ2-7; D is ambiguous. The CDR3 spans 14 residues. V lost 2 bases and J lost 1, with 9 bases in between. The germline V gene encodes CDR1 PRHDT and CDR2 FYEKMQ (reference sequence). The CDR3 region has the DNA TGTGCCAGCAGCTTAACACGTAATTCCTACGAGCAGTACTTC. This codes for CASSLTRNSYEQYF.

The CDR3 nucleotides are TGTGCCAGCAGCCCGACGGTCGGGGAGACCCAGTACTTC. This translates into CASSPTVGETQYF. The chain has TRBV5-4 and TRBJ2-5; D gene uncertain. Between the trimmed V and J ends, which lost 4 bases and 5 bases, there was a span of 12 bases. The CDR3 has 13 residues. Germline CDR1 reads SGHNT; CDR2 reads YYREEE (reference sequence).

The rearrangement uses TRBV6-4 and TRBJ1-6, with 7 bases identical to TRBD1. The CDR3 length is 14 residues. Trimming removed 4 bases from V and 9 bases from J; junction bases left unmatched: 6. Germline CDR1 and CDR2: MRHNA and SNTAGT. CDR3 in DNA: TGTGCCAGCAGTGTTACGGGACAGTCTTCACCCCTCCACTTT. It is translated as CASSVTGQSSPLHF.

This clone appeared once. This rearrangement joins TRBV11-1 to TRBJ1-2; 7 bases match TRBD1. Germline-derived CDR1 and CDR2 are SGHAT and FQDESV (reference sequence). The CDR3 runs to 13 residues. Germline trimming cut 5 bases from V and 4 bases from J; bases unmatched to any gene: 4. Written as DNA, the CDR3 is TGTGCCAGCAGCCTGACAGGGTTCTATGGCTACACCTTC. Protein product: CASSLTGFYGYTF.

The V gene is TRBV5-1, the J gene TRBJ2-3, with 15 bases lining up with TRBD2. Germline values: CDR1 SGHRS, CDR2 YFSETQ. V trimming: 3 bases; J trimming: 0 bases; junction bases outside the gene matches: 5. This CDR3 contains 18 residues. CDR3 sequence reads: CASSSGTSGGPSTDTQYF. Written as DNA, the CDR3 is TGCGCCAGCAGCTCCGGGACTAGCGGGGGGCCAAGCACAGATACGCAGTATTTT.

The chain uses TRBV10-3 and TRBJ2-1, with a weak D call TRBD2 (6 bases). Germline V gives CDR1 ENHRY, CDR2 SYGVKD. The V end was cut by 5 bases, the J end by 1 base, with 15 bases between. The CDR3 is 16 residues long. CDR3 residues: CAISSLQGGSYNEQFF. The DNA of the CDR3 is TGTGCCATCAGTAGCCTTCAGGGAGGATCCTACAATGAGCAGTTCTTC.

The CDR3 loop reads CASSIRQGPYNEQFF. CDR3 sequence (DNA): TGTGCCAGTAGTATTCGGCAGGGGCCCTACAATGAGCAGTTCTTC. This chain joins TRBV19 and TRBJ2-1; D is possibly TRBD1 (6 bases). The CDR3 contains 15 residues. The germline CDR1 and CDR2 sequences are LNHDA and SQIVND (reference sequence). Trimming pared 3 bases from V and 2 bases from J, leaving 11 bases between.

The chain is built from TRBV5-1 and TRBJ2-1; no firm D call. The V and J ends lost 0 bases and 6 bases respectively, with 7 bases between them. The CDR3 covers 13 residues. The germline V gene has CDR1 SGHRS and CDR2 YFSETQ. DNA of the CDR3: TGCGCCAGCAGCTTGGCTAGTCCCAATGAGCAGTTCTTC. As protein: CASSLASPNEQFF.

V is TRBV4-1 and J is TRBJ1-2; D call uncertain. The CDR3 is made up of 17 amino acids. In germline, CDR1 is MGHRA, CDR2 YSYEKL. Trimming cost V 2 bases and J 2 bases, with 18 bases left between them. The CDR3 is CASSQPAGNIINYGYTF. The CDR3 nucleotides are TGCGCCAGCAGCCAACCCGCAGGAAATATCATAAACTATGGCTACACCTTC.

This chain links TRBV12-3 or TRBV12-4 with TRBJ1-5; TRBD1 agrees at 8 bases. This CDR3 region has 12 residues. Trimming at V came to 5 bases and at J to 9 bases, leaving 3 bases not matched to a gene. The CDR3 loop reads CASSEDRVPQHF. The CDR3 DNA is TGTGCCAGCAGTGAGGACAGGGTGCCCCAGCATTTT.

This clone is a singleton in its sample. This sequence joins TRBV19 and TRBJ2-1; 8 bases fit TRBD2. Germline CDR1 LNHDA, CDR2 SQIVND (reference sequence). The CDR3 sequence is 15 residues long. The J segment lost 0 bases and the V segment lost 6 bases, leaving 4 bases of the junction unmatched. CDR3 nucleotide sequence: TGTGCCAGTAGGCGGGGGGACAACTCCTACAATGAGCAGTTCTTC. Protein sequence: CASRRGDNSYNEQFF.

This clone was observed a few times. This specimen includes other DNA sequences encoding the same CDR3. The J gene is TRBJ1-5, the V gene TRBV7-9; 9 bases are shared with TRBD1. V shed 5 bases and J 4 bases; nucleotides not matched to a gene: 6. Germline assignment: CDR1 SEHNR and CDR2 FQNEAQ (reference sequence). The CDR3 runs 15 residues. Written as DNA, the CDR3 is TGTGCCAGCAGCCAAGGACAGGGGAATAATCAGCCCCAGCATTTT. Translation gives CASSQGQGNNQPQHF. Combining the CDR3 with reference TRBV7-9 and TRBJ1-5 gives the whole variable domain DTGVSQNPRHKITKRGQNVTFRCDPISEHNRLYWYRQTLGQGPEFLTYFQNEAQLEKSRLLSDRFSAERPKGSFSTLEIQRTEQGDSAMYLCASSQGQGNNQPQHFGDGTRLSIL.

The chain couples TRBV19 to TRBJ2-7, with a tentative D call TRBD1 (8 bases). Trimming stripped 8 bases from V and 2 bases from J, with 19 bases between. CDR1 LNHDA and CDR2 SQIVND come from the germline V gene (reference sequence). The CDR3 has 15 residues. CDR3 bases: TGTGCCAGTTCACCTAATACAGGGGGGGCCTACGAGCAGTACTTC. This sequence encodes CASSPNTGGAYEQYF.